The entry below gives a single TCR beta chain sequence along with its context. The antigen is undetermined. This sample was taken from a study of PD-L1 blockade in urothelial cancer. In the study overall: Analyzed time points were 3 weeks (second dose) and 6 weeks after therapy began. Study-wide findings and caveats: Durable-benefit patients expanded tumor-associated blood clones more at 3 weeks.

Measured with immunoSEQ multiplex PCR; TCRdb has only the in-frame clones, and not every one. This table holds under 95,000 clones, approximately 81% found once. Time point given: pretreatment peripheral blood. The length of the CDR3 is 13 residues. Germline CDR1 SGHNT, CDR2 YYREEE (reference sequence). The germline V and J ends were trimmed by 4 bases and 2 bases, with 9 bases remaining between them. The chain carries TRBV5-4 and TRBJ1-1, with a tentative D call TRBD1 (5 bases). This clonotype was obtained from a man in his fifties or sixties with urothelial cancer. Specimen: PBMCs, collected around atezolizumab (anti-PD-L1) treatment. This CDR3 is CASSPGPNTEAFF. The CDR3 coding sequence is TGTGCCAGCAGCCCAGGGCCCAACACTGAAGCTTTCTTT.